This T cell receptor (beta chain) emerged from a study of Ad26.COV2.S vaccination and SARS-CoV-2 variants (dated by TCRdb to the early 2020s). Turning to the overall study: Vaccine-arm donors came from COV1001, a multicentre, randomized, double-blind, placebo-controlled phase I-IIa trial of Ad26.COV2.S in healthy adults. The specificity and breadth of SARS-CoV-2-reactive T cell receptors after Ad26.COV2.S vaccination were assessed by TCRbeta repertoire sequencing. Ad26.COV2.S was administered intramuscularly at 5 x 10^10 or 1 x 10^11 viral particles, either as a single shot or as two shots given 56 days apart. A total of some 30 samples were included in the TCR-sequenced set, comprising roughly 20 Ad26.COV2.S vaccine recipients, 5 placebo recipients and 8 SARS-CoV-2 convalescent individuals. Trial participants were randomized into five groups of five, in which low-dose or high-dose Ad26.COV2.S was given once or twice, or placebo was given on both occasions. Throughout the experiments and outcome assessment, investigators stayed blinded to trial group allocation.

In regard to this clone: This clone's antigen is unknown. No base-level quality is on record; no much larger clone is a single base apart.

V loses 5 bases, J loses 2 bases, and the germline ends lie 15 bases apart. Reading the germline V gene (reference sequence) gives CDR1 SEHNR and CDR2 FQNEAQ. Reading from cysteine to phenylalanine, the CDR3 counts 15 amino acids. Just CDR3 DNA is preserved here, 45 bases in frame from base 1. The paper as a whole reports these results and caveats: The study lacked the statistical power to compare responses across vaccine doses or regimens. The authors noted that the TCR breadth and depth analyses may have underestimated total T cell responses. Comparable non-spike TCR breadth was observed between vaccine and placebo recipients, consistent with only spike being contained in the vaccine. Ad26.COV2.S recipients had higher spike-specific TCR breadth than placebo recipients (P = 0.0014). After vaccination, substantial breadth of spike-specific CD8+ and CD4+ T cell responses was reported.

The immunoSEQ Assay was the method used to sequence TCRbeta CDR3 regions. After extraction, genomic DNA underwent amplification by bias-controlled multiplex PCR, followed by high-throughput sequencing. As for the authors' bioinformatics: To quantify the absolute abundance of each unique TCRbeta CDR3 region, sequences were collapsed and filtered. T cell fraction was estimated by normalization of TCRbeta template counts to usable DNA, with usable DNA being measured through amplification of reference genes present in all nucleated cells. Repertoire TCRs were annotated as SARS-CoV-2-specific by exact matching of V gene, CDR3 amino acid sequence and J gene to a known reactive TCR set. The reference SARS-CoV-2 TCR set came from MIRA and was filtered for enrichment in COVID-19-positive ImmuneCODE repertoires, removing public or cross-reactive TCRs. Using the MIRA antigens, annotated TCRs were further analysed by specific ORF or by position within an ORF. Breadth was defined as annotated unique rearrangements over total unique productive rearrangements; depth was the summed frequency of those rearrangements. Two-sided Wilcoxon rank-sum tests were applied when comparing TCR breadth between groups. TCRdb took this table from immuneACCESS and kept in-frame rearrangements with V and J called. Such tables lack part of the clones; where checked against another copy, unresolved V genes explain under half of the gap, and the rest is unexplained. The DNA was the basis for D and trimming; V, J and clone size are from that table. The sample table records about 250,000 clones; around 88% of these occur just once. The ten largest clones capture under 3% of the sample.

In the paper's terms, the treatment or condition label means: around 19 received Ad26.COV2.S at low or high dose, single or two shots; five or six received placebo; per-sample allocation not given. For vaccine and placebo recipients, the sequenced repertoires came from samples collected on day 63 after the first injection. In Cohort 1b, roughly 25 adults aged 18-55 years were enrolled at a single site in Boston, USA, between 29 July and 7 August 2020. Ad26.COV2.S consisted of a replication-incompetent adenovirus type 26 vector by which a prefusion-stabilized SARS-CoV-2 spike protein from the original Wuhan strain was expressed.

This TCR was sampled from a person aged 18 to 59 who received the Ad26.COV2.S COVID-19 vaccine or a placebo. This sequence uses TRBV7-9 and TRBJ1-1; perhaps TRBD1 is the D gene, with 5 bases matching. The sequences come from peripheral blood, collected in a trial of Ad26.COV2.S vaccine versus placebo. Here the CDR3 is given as CASSLQTAYNTEAFF. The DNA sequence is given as TGTGCCAGCAGCCTTCAGACAGCCTACAACACTGAAGCTTTCTTT.